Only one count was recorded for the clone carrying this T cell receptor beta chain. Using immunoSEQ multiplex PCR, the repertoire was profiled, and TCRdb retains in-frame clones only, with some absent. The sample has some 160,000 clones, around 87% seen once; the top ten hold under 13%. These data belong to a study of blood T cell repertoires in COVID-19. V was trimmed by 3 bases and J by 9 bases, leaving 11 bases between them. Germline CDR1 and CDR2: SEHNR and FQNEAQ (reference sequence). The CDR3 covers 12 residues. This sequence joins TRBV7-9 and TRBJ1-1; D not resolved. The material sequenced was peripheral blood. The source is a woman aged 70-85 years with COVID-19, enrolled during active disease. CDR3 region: CASSLNQVKAFF. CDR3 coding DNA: TGTGCCAGCAGCTTGAACCAGGTTAAAGCTTTCTTT.